This TCR beta chain was sequenced in a study of human T cells and chemical hapten exposure. CDR1 SQVTM and CDR2 ANQGSEA come from the germline V gene. The ends were cut back, 4 bases at V and 6 bases at J, with 11 bases in the middle. This CDR3 region has 12 residues. Specified time point: patch test 1, 2 weeks after DPC sensitization. Regarding treatment: therapeutic diphenylcyclopropenone sensitization with weekly scalp DPC. Study-level results: There was no change with DPC sensitization in TCRs above 1 in 1000 frequency.

This clonotype was seen many times. The antigen is unknown. TCRdb used MiXCR to reprocess the RACE reads, holding one entry per CDR3 protein. The sample records about 380,000 distinct CDR3 sequences, more than 4.5% being singletons. The source material was whole blood, sampled in connection with sensitization to the hapten diphenylcyclopropenone (DPC). This chain links TRBV29-1 with TRBJ2-3; no clear D. The sequence derives from a woman aged 45 to 65 with alopecia areata. Some clones in this sample may be carry-over from other donors' samples. The CDR3, as DNA: TGCAGCGTTGTGGTGACCTCCGATACGCAGTATTTT. It encodes CSVVVTSDTQYF.